This T cell receptor (beta chain) was identified during a study of blood T cell repertoires in COVID-19. Across the study: Samples came from the United States, Italy and Spain, spanning acute and convalescent COVID-19.

Germline V gene data show CDR1 as LGHDT and CDR2 as YNNKEL (reference sequence). V was trimmed by 4 bases and J by 2 bases, leaving 12 bases between them. The length of the CDR3 is 15 residues. Clones were read by immunoSEQ multiplex PCR, and TCRdb kept only the in-frame ones, dropping some. The sample holds about 370,000 clones, 85% to 90% seen once. Participant ages covered roughly 18 to 89 years across 24 US areas. Donors in Cohort 3 who had recovered were those with two negative PCRs, healthcare professional clearance, or resolution of their symptoms. The clonotype comes from a young man who had recovered from COVID-19. The rearrangement uses TRBV3-1 (or the pseudogene TRBV3-2) and TRBJ2-1; possible D gene TRBD2, 6 bases. Sequencing was carried out using PBMCs or T cells enriched from blood (not recorded which). The CDR3 nucleotides are TGTGCCAGCAGCCTTCGAGGCGGGACCTACAATGAGCAGTTCTTC. This translates into CASSLRGGTYNEQFF.